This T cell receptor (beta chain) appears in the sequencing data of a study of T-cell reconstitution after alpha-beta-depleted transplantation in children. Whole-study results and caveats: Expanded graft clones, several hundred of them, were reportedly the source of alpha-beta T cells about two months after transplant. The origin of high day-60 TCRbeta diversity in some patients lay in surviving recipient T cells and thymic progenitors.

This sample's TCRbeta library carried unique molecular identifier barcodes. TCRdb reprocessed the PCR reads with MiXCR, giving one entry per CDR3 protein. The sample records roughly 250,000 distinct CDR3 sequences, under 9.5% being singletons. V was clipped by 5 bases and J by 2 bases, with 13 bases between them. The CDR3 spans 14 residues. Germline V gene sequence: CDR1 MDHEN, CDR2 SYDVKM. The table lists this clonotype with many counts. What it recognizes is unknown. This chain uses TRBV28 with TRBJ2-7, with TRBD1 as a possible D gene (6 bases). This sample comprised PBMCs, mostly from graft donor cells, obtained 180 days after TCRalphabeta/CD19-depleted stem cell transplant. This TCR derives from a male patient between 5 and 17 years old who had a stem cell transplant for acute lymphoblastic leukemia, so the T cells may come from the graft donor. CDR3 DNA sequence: TGTGCCAGCAGTGAGTTCGGACAGACCTACGAGCAGTACTTC. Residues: CASSEFGQTYEQYF. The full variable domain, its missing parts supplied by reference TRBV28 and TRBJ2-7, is DVKVTQSSRYLVKRTGEKVFLECVQDMDHENMFWYRQDPGLGLRLIYFSYDVKMKEKGDIPEGYSVSREKKERFSLILESASTNQTSMYLCASSEFGQTYEQYFGPGTRLTVT.